What follows are 21 T cell receptor beta chains derived from one specimen sequenced in a study of T-cell reconstitution after alpha-beta-depleted transplantation in children. Preparation of the TCRbeta library was carried out with unique molecular identifiers. Via MiXCR, TCRdb re-called the PCR reads, giving one row per CDR3 protein. This sample carries around 600,000 distinct CDR3 sequences, over 15% of them seen once, and the ten largest clones take approximately 1%. The sample consisted of PBMCs from the stem cell graft donor, taken from the stem cell graft. All receptors derive from a human donor who donated a stem cell graft to a child with acute myeloid leukemia.

Ten or more counts support this clonotype. This chain uses TRBV20-1 with TRBJ2-1; TRBD2 aligns across 13 bases. The CDR3 runs 16 residues. J lost 6 bases, V lost 5 bases, and 10 bases had no gene match. Germline V gene lookup returns CDR1 DFQATT and CDR2 SNEGSKA (reference sequence). The CDR3: CSALLAGGRGGNEQFF. The CDR3 DNA is TGCAGTGCTTTACTAGCGGGGGGGCGGGGAGGCAATGAGCAGTTCTTC.

This clonotype was counted a few times. The rearrangement joins TRBV6-1 to TRBJ2-5; 7 positions agree with TRBD1. J gave up 2 bases and V 8 bases, and 11 bases lay outside the gene matches. The CDR3 loop spans 15 amino acids. Germline CDR1 MNHNS, CDR2 SASEGT. The CDR3 coding sequence is TGTGCCAGCTACGGTGCCGGGACAGCGCAAGAGACCCAGTACTTC. Translated: CASYGAGTAQETQYF.

This clonotype has only a few counts. V usage is TRBV6-1 and J usage is TRBJ2-1; TRBD1 is a possible D gene (6 bases). This CDR3 is 13 amino acids long. Germline CDR1 reads MNHNS; CDR2 reads SASEGT. V lost 7 bases to trimming and J lost 7 bases, with 14 bases between them. The CDR3 nucleotides are TGTGCCAGCACCCGGGACAAATTAAATGAGCAGTTCTTC. This codes for CASTRDKLNEQFF.

In this sample, this clonotype turned up many times. The V call is TRBV12-3 or TRBV12-4, the J call TRBJ1-1, with D possibly being TRBD1 (6 bases). This CDR3 comprises 15 residues. Trimming left V 6 bases short and J 5 bases short, with 19 bases between. CDR3 residues: CASRPPGQTRTEAFF. The CDR3 DNA follows: TGTGCCAGCAGACCCCCGGGACAAACGAGGACTGAAGCTTTCTTT.

There are many counts of this clonotype. The V and J genes are TRBV20-1 and TRBJ2-5, with 10 nucleotides matching TRBD2. Trimming removed 1 base from V and 5 bases from J; junction bases left unmatched: 16. This CDR3 comprises 18 residues. Per germline, CDR1 DFQATT and CDR2 SNEGSKA (reference sequence). The CDR3 region has the DNA TGCAGTGCTAGAGTAGGGACTAGCGTTCTTGATTTCGGGGAGACCCAGTACTTC. Protein product: CSARVGTSVLDFGETQYF.

This clonotype was recorded many times. The CDR3 reads CAISESGRRTMSALHF. The CDR3 nucleotides are TGTGCCATCAGTGAGTCTGGGAGACGCACTATGTCGGCCCTCCACTTT. The chain carries TRBV10-3 and TRBJ1-6; D ambiguous. Germline lookup yields CDR1 ENHRY and CDR2 SYGVKD. CDR3 length: 16 amino acids. The V and J ends lost 0 bases and 14 bases respectively, with 20 bases between them.

This clonotype occurred many times. The chain recombines TRBV20-1 with TRBJ2-1; 13 nucleotides agree with TRBD2. Trimming removed 6 bases from V and 0 bases from J; junction bases left unmatched: 8. Germline values: CDR1 DFQATT, CDR2 SNEGSKA (reference sequence). The CDR3 length is 17 residues. The CDR3 spells CSARLAGGLSSYNEQFF. The CDR3 DNA reads as TGCAGTGCCCGACTAGCGGGGGGCCTGAGCTCCTACAATGAGCAGTTCTTC.

The sample holds many counts of this clonotype. This rearrangement joins TRBV20-1 to TRBJ1-6; D is perhaps TRBD1 (6 bases). The CDR3 length is 14 residues. The germline V and J ends were trimmed by 5 bases and 9 bases, with 17 bases remaining between them. Germline CDR1 reads DFQATT; CDR2 reads SNEGSKA (reference sequence). The CDR3 sequence: CSALTGTLSSPLHF. CDR3 coding DNA: TGCAGTGCTTTAACCGGGACATTGAGTTCACCCCTCCACTTT.

At least ten counts were recorded for this clonotype. The chain has TRBV20-1 and TRBJ1-1; 9 nucleotides align to TRBD1. With V trimmed by 3 bases and J by 9 bases, 8 bases remained unmatched. CDR1 DFQATT and CDR2 SNEGSKA come from the germline V gene (reference sequence). The CDR3 sequence is 13 residues long. For the CDR3, the DNA is TGCAGTGCTAGCGGGACAGGGAATCTCAAAGCTTTCTTT. Its protein product is CSASGTGNLKAFF.

This clonotype was seen at least ten times. This chain connects TRBV12-3 or TRBV12-4 to TRBJ2-5, with D tentatively TRBD1 (6 bases). The CDR3 has 13 amino acids. The V end lost 4 bases, the J end lost 2 bases, and 8 bases lay between the germline ends. For the CDR3, the DNA is TGTGCCAGCAGTTCAGGGGAGCAAGAGACCCAGTACTTC. Its protein product is CASSSGEQETQYF.

This clonotype was observed a few times. At one end, the junction sequence differs from germline, possibly due to a read error. The chain recombines TRBV7-2 with TRBJ2-3; perhaps TRBD2 as D (6 bases). This CDR3 is built from 12 residues. The V gene's germline CDR1 is SGHTA and CDR2 FQGNSA. The CDR3, as DNA: TGTGCCGGCAGGCGGGACACAGATACGCAGTATTTT. This gives the protein CAGRRDTDTQYF. Full variable domain (rest looked up from reference TRBV7-2 and TRBJ2-3): GAGVSQSPSNKVTEKGKDVELRCDPISGHTALYWYRQSLGQGLEFLIYFQGNSAPDKSGLPSDRFSAERTGGSVSTLTIQRTQQEDSAVYLCAGRRDTDTQYFGPGTRLTVL.

This sequence joins TRBV9 and TRBJ2-2; 8 bases are a match to TRBD1. Germline values: CDR1 SGDLS, CDR2 YYNGEE. Losses at the gene ends were 4 bases for V and 2 bases for J; bases not matched to a gene: 7. The CDR3 sequence is 16 residues long. Here the CDR3 reads CASSPQDRVNTGELFF. DNA of the CDR3: TGTGCCAGCAGCCCCCAGGACAGGGTTAACACCGGGGAGCTGTTTTTT.

This clonotype occurred many times. The chain carries TRBV5-6 and TRBJ1-6; the D is unclear. Germline V gene sequence: CDR1 SGHDT, CDR2 YYEEEE. This CDR3 spans 12 amino acids. V was cut by 6 bases and J by 7 bases, with 8 bases left in between. CDR3 protein: CASNEGNSPLHF. The CDR3 bases are TGTGCCAGCAACGAGGGAAATTCACCCCTCCACTTT. The full variable domain, its missing parts supplied by reference TRBV5-6 and TRBJ1-6, is DAGVTQSPTHLIKTRGQQVTLRCSPKSGHDTVSWYQQALGQGPQFIFQYYEEEERQRGNFPDRFSGHQFPNYSSELNVNALLLGDSALYLCASNEGNSPLHFGNGTRLTVT.

This clonotype was seen at least ten times. The V call is TRBV27, the J call TRBJ2-7, with 7 bases identical to TRBD1. The germline V gene has CDR1 MNHEY and CDR2 SMNVEV (reference sequence). The ends lost 5 bases at V and 3 bases at J; junction bases unmatched: 7. The CDR3 covers 14 residues. The CDR3 sequence is CASSPIRDSYEQYF. The CDR3 coding sequence is TGTGCCAGCAGTCCGATAAGGGACAGCTACGAGCAGTACTTC.

This clonotype was seen at least ten times. The chain is built from TRBV20-1 and TRBJ1-6; no clear D. Trimming left V 3 bases short and J 10 bases short, with 10 bases between. CDR3 length equals 12 residues. Per the germline V gene, CDR1 is DFQATT and CDR2 is SNEGSKA (reference sequence). This CDR3 is CSARGSGSPLHF. The CDR3 bases are TGCAGTGCTAGGGGATCTGGGTCACCCCTCCACTTT.

This clonotype has ten or more counts. The chain couples TRBV20-1 to TRBJ2-2; tentatively, D is TRBD2 (6 bases). Between the trimmed V and J ends, which lost 1 base and 1 base, there was a span of 16 bases. CDR1 DFQATT and CDR2 SNEGSKA come from the germline V gene (reference sequence). This CDR3 is 17 amino acids long. CDR3 bases: TGCAGTGCTAGAGGGAGTGGGAGGCTACTGAACACCGGGGAGCTGTTTTTT. Its translation is CSARGSGRLLNTGELFF.

This clonotype appeared a few times. The chain uses TRBV4-1 and TRBJ2-7; D is uncertain. V lost 3 bases and J lost 0, with 12 bases in between. The CDR3 consists of 15 residues. Germline CDR1 is MGHRA and CDR2 is YSYEKL. CDR3 in amino acids: CASSQLQASSYEQYF. Written as DNA, the CDR3 is TGCGCCAGCAGCCAGCTGCAGGCTAGCTCCTACGAGCAGTACTTC.

CDR3 sequence reads: CASSWSGLRTGKFF. The CDR3 DNA sequence: TGTGCCAGCAGTTGGTCTGGGTTGAGGACAGGGAAGTTCTTC. The rearrangement links TRBV6-2 or TRBV6-3 to TRBJ2-1; 8 nucleotides agree with TRBD1. Unmatched junction bases numbered 13, after V lost 4 bases and J lost 14 bases. The germline CDR1 and CDR2 sequences are MNHEY and SVGEGT. CDR3 size: 14 residues.

The chain has TRBV5-1 and TRBJ2-3; D possibly uses TRBD1 or TRBD2 (5 bases each). CDR3 length: 19 residues. V dropped 3 bases and J dropped 3 bases, with 26 bases sitting between them. Germline lookup yields CDR1 SGHRS and CDR2 YFSETQ. CDR3: CASSWSGAAKGKGTDTQYF. The CDR3 DNA sequence: TGCGCCAGCAGCTGGTCCGGGGCCGCAAAAGGGAAAGGAACAGATACGCAGTATTTT.

The rearrangement joins TRBV6-5 to TRBJ2-3; 8 nucleotides agree with TRBD1. Germline CDR1 is MNHEY and CDR2 is SVGAGI. J lost 8 bases, V lost 2 bases, and 9 bases had no gene match. There are 15 residues in the CDR3. As DNA, the CDR3 is TGTGCCAGCAGTTACCCAGGGGGCGGCATTGGTACGCAGTATTTT. This encodes CASSYPGGGIGTQYF.

Ten or more counts support this clonotype. This chain uses TRBV10-2 with TRBJ1-5; D call uncertain. The CDR3 covers 13 residues. Germline V CDR1 and CDR2: WSHSY, SAAADI. The V and J ends lost 7 bases and 6 bases respectively, with 13 bases between them. CDR3 loop: CASKDGGAQPQHF. The CDR3 nucleotides are TGCGCCAGCAAGGATGGTGGCGCTCAGCCCCAGCATTTT.